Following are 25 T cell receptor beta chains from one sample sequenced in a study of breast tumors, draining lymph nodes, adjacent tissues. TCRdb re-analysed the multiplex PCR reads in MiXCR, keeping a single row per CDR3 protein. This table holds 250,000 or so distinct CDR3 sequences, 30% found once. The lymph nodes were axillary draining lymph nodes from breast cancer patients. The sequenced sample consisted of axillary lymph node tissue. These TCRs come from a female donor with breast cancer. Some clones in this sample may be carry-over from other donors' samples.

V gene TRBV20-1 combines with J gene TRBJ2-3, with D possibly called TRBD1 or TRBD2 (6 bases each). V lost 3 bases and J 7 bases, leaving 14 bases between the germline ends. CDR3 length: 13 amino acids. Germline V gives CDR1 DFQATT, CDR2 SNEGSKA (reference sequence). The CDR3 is CSASSGAENTQYF. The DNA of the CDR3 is TGCAGTGCTAGTTCGGGGGCAGAGAATACGCAGTATTTT.

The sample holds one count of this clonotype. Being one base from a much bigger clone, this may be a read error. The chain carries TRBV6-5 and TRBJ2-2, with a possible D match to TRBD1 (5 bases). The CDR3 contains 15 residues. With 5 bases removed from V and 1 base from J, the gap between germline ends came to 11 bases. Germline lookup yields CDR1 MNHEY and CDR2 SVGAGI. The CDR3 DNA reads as TGTGCCAGCAGTCCGGCAGGGCTGAACACCGGGGAGCTGTTTTTT. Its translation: CASSPAGLNTGELFF.

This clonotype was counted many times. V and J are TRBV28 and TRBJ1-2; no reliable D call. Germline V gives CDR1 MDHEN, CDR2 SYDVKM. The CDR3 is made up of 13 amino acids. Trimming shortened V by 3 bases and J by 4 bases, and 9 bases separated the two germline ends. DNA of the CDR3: TGTGCCAGCAGTTTTGTAGGGCCCTATGGCTACACCTTC. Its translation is CASSFVGPYGYTF.

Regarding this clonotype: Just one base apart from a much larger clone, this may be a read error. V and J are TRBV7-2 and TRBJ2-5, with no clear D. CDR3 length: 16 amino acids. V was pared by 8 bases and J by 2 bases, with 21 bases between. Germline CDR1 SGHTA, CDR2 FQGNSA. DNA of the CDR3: TGTGCCAGCGGCTCCCGCGGTCAACGGTTTCAAGAGACCCAGTACTTC. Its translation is CASGSRGQRFQETQYF.

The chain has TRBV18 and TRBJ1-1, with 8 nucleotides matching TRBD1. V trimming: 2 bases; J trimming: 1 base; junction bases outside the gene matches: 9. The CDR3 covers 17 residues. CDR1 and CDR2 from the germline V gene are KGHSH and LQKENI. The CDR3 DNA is TGTGCCAGCTCACCATTTCGCCAGGGGGCTACGAACACTGAAGCTTTCTTT. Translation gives CASSPFRQGATNTEAFF.

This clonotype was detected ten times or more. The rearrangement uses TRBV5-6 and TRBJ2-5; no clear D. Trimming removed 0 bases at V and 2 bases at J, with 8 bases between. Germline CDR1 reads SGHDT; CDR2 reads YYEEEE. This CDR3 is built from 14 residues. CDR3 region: CASSLVDLQETQYF. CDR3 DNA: TGTGCCAGCAGCTTGGTAGACCTACAAGAGACCCAGTACTTC.

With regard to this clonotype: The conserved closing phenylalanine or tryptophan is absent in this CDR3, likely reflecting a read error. The CDR3 nucleotides read TGTGCCAGCAGTTTAGTTTACAAATCCGAGCAGTACATC. This gives the protein CASSLVYKSEQYI. This rearrangement joins TRBV27 to TRBJ2-7; no clear D. The germline V gene has CDR1 MNHEY and CDR2 SMNVEV (reference sequence). This CDR3 is built from 13 residues. Trimming removed 2 bases from V and 6 bases from J, with 11 bases in between.

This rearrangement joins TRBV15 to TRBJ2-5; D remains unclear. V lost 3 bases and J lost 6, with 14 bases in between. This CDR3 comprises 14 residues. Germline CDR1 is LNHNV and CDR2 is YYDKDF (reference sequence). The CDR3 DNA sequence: TGTGCCACCAGCAGCCCCACGCGTGGTAAGACCCAGTACTTC. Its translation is CATSSPTRGKTQYF.

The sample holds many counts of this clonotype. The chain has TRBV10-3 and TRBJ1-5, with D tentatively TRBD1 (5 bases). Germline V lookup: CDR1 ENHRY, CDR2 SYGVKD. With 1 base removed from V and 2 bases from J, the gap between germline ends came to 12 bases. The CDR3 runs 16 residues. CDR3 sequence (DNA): TGTGCCATCAGTGAGTTGCAGGGTCGGGGCAATCAGCCCCAGCATTTT. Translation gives CAISELQGRGNQPQHF.

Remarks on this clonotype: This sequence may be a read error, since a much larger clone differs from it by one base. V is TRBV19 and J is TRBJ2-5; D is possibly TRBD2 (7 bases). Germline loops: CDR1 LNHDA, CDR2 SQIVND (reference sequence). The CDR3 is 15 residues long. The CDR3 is CASSIGGGFQGTQYF. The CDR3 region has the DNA TGTGCCAGTAGTATCGGCGGGGGCTTCCAAGGGACCCAGTACTTC.

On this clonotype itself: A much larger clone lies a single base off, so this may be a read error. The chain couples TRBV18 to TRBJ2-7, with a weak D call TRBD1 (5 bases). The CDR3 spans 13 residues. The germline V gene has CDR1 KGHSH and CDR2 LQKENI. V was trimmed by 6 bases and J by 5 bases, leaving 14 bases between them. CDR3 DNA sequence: TGTGCCAGCTCGGGCAGGGTAACCCACGAGCAGTACTTC. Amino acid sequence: CASSGRVTHEQYF.

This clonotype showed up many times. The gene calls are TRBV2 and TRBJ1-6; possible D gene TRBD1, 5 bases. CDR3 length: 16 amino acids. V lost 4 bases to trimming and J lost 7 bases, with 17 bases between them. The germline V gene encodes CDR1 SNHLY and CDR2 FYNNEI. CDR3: CASSAPSGTWNSPLHF. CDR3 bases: TGTGCCAGCAGTGCCCCCTCCGGGACCTGGAATTCACCCCTCCACTTT.

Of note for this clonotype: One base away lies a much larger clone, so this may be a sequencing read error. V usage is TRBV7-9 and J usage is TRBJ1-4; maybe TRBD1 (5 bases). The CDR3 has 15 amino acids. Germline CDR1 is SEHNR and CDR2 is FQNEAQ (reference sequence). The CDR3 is CASSSRGITNEKLLF. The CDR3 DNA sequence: TGTGCCAGCAGCTCTAGGGGTATAACTAATGAAAAACTGCTTTTT.

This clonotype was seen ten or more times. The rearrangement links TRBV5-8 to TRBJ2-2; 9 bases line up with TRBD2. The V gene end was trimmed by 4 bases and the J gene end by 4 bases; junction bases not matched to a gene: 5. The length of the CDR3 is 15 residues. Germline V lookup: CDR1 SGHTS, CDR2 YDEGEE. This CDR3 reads CASSPGGRATGELFF. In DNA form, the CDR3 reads TGTGCCAGCAGCCCGGGCGGGAGGGCCACCGGGGAGCTGTTTTTT.

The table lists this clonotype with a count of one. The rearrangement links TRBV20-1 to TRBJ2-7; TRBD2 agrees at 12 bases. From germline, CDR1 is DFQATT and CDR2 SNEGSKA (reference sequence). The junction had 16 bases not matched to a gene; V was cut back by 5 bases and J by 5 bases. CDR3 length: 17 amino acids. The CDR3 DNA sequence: TGCAGTGCTGAACTAGCGGGAGGCGGGAGGGCGGTCCACGAGCAGTACTTC. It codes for CSAELAGGGRAVHEQYF.

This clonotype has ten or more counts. This CDR3 reads CASSVGVTASTDTQYF. The CDR3, as DNA: TGTGCCAGCAGCGTAGGGGTTACAGCTAGCACAGATACGCAGTATTTT. The genes are TRBV9 and TRBJ2-3; no clear D gene. Trimming took off 0 bases at V and 0 bases at J, with 11 bases between the two ends. The germline gives CDR1 SGDLS, CDR2 YYNGEE. The CDR3 contains 16 residues.

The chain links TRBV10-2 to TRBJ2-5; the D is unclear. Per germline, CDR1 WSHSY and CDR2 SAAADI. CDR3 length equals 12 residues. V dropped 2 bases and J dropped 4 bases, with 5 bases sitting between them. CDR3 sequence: CASSEDGETQYF. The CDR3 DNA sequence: TGCGCCAGCAGTGAGGATGGAGAGACCCAGTACTTC.

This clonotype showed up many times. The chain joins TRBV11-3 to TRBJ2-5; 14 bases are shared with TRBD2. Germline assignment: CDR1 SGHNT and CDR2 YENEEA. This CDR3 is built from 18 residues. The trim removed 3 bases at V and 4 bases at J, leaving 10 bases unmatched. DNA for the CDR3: TGTGCCAGCAGCTTGGAGGGGACCGGGACTAGCGGGAGAGAGACCCAGTACTTC. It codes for CASSLEGTGTSGRETQYF.

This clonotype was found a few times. Here the CDR3 reads CASSTSGRARSYEQYF. The DNA for the CDR3 is TGTGCCAGCAGTACTAGCGGGAGGGCCCGGTCCTACGAGCAGTACTTC. The chain has TRBV6-2 or TRBV6-3 and TRBJ2-7; 13 nucleotides agree with TRBD2. The CDR3 is 16 residues long. The J segment lost 1 base and the V segment lost 5 bases, leaving 5 bases of the junction unmatched. Germline V gives CDR1 MNHEY, CDR2 SVGEGT.

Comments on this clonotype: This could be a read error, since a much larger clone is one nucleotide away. The CDR3 DNA sequence: TGTGCCAGCAGCGTCCAAGCCGGCCTGTCCTACGAGCAGTACTTC. It codes for CASSVQAGLSYEQYF. The chain recombines TRBV5-1 with TRBJ2-7; D call uncertain. The germline gives CDR1 SGHRS, CDR2 YFSETQ. The CDR3 is 15 residues long.

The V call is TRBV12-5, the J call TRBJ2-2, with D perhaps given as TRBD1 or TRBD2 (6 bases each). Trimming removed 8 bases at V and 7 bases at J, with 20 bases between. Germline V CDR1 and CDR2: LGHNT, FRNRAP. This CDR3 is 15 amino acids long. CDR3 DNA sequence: TGTGCTAGTCACCACGGGGGCGCCGAACGCGGGGAGCTGTTTTTT. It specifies CASHHGGAERGELFF.

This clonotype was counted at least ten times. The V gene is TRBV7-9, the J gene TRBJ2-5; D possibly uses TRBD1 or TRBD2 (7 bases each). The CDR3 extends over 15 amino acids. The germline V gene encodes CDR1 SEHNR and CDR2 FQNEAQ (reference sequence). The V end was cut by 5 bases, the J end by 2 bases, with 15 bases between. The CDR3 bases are TGTGCCAGCAGCCAGGGGGGGACAGCGCAAGAGACCCAGTACTTC. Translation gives CASSQGGTAQETQYF. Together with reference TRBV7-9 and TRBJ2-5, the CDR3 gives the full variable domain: DTGVSQNPRHKITKRGQNVTFRCDPISEHNRLYWYRQTLGQGPEFLTYFQNEAQLEKSRLLSDRFSAERPKGSFSTLEIQRTEQGDSAMYLCASSQGGTAQETQYFGPGTRLLVL.

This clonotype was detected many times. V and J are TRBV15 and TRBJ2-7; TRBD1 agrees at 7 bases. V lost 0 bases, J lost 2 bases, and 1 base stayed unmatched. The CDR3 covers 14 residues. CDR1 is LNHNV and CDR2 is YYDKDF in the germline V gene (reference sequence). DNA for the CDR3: TGTGCCACCAGCAGAGAGCAGGGGGCCTACGAGCAGTACTTC. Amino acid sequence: CATSREQGAYEQYF.

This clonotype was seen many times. CDR3 amino acids: CASSFTGNVYEQYF. Here the CDR3 DNA reads TGTGCCAGCAGCTTCACCGGGAATGTTTACGAGCAGTACTTC. J is TRBJ2-7 and V is TRBV7-9; a weak D match, TRBD2 (5 bases). Germline loops: CDR1 SEHNR, CDR2 FQNEAQ (reference sequence). Trimming took off 3 bases at V and 4 bases at J, with 13 bases between the two ends. The CDR3 covers 14 residues.

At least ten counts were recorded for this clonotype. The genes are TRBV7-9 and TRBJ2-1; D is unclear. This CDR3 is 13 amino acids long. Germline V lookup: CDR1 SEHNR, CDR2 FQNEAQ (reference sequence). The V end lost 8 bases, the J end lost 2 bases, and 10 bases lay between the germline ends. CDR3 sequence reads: CASSKGPYNEQFF. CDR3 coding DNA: TGTGCCAGCTCGAAAGGCCCCTACAATGAGCAGTTCTTC.